The clone carrying this TCR beta chain has more than one count but fewer than ten. Antigen unknown. The data originate from a study of response to subunit inactivated influenza vaccine. TCRdb ran MiXCR on the RT-PCR reads and lists one entry per CDR3 protein. Of just under 250,000 distinct CDR3 sequences in the sample, about 12% were seen once. The V and J ends lost 7 bases and 3 bases respectively, with 8 bases between them. This CDR3 contains 11 residues. Germline V lookup: CDR1 SGHTS, CDR2 YDEGEE. General study findings and limits: After each seasonal influenza vaccination, few new T cells are recruited, the authors suggested.

J is TRBJ2-7 and V is TRBV5-8; the D gene is possibly TRBD1 (6 bases). This sequence was found in a man between 45 and 60 years old who received an inactivated influenza vaccine. Specimen: non-naive T cells sorted from PBMCs, collected 14 days before vaccination. The CDR3 here is CASEGGYEQYF. Written as DNA, the CDR3 is TGTGCCAGCGAAGGGGGCTACGAGCAGTACTTC.